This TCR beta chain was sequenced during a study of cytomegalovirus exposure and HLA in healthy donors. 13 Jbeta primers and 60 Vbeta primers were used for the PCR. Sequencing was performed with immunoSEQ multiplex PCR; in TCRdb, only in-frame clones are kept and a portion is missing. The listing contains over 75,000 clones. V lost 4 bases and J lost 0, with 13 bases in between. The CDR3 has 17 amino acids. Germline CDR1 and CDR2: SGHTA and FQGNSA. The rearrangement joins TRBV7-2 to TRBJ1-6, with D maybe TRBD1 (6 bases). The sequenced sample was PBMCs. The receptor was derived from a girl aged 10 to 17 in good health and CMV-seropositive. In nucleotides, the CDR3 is TGTGCCAGCAGCTCTGGACAGACGAGCTCCTATAATTCACCCCTCCACTTT. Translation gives CASSSGQTSSYNSPLHF.